A selection of T cell receptor beta chains follows, all from one sample in a study of CD8 T cells in Susac syndrome. TCRdb independently ran MiXCR on the immunoSEQ multiplex PCR reads; one entry per CDR3 protein. The sample holds around 160,000 distinct CDR3 sequences; just over 90% are singletons and the top ten take more than 0.13%. The sequenced sample was CD4+ T cells from PBMCs. Receptors originate from a human donor in good health. Each CDR3 is given with its conserved first and last residue. The D gene is left open where the match is weak. Some rows have no size entry. The others give once, few or many, or a class for an expanded clone.

D: TRBD2
J: TRBJ2-5
V: TRBV3-1
size: -
DNA: TGTGCCAGCAGCGCTCGGGGGGGCCTTGGGACCCAGTACTTC
CDR3: CASSARGGLGTQYF

D: -
J: TRBJ1-5
V: TRBV5-1
size: -
DNA: TGCGCCAGCAGCTTAACAGGGACGAGGCAGCCCCAGCATTTT
CDR3: CASSLTGTRQPQHF

D: -
J: TRBJ1-2
V: TRBV18
size: -
DNA: TGTGCCAGCTCCGGCGGCTATGGCTACACCTTC
CDR3: CASSGGYGYTF

D: -
J: TRBJ2-3
V: TRBV7-9
size: once
DNA: TGTGCCAGCAGCTTAGTCAACATGCAGGCAGATACGCAGTATTTT
CDR3: CASSLVNMQADTQYF

D: -
J: TRBJ2-2
V: TRBV7-3
size: -
DNA: TGTGCCAGCAGCTGGGCTAACTTGAACACCGGGGAGCTGTTTTTT
CDR3: CASSWANLNTGELFF

D: -
J: TRBJ2-5
V: TRBV3-1
size: -
DNA: TGTGCCAGCAGCCAAGATTCCCGCCCCCTGGAGACCCAGTACTTC
CDR3: CASSQDSRPLETQYF

D: -
J: TRBJ2-5
V: TRBV9
size: once
DNA: TGTGCCAGCAGCGTAGGTCTCAGCCCCCAAGAGACCCAGTACTTC
CDR3: CASSVGLSPQETQYF

D: -
J: TRBJ2-1
V: TRBV6-2/TRBV6-3
size: few
DNA: TGTGCCAGCGGTAACAATGAGCAGTTCTTC
CDR3: CASGNNEQFF

D: -
J: TRBJ1-2
V: TRBV7-2
size: -
DNA: TGTGCCAGCAGTTCAAAGGTGGGGATTCTCCATGGCTACACCTTC
CDR3: CASSSKVGILHGYTF

D: -
J: TRBJ2-3
V: TRBV29-1
size: -
DNA: TGCAGCGTTGAGGGTACTAGCACAGATACGCAGTATTTT
CDR3: CSVEGTSTDTQYF

D: TRBD1
J: TRBJ1-1
V: TRBV15
size: -
DNA: TGTGCCACCAGATTGACAGGGGGTACTGAAGCTTTCTTT
CDR3: CATRLTGGTEAFF

D: -
J: TRBJ1-4
V: TRBV29-1
size: -
DNA: TGCAGCGTGAACCGACAGGAGTTTAGCGAAAAACTGTTTTTT
CDR3: CSVNRQEFSEKLFF

D: TRBD2
J: TRBJ2-1
V: TRBV3-1
size: -
DNA: TGTGCCAGCAGTCCCCGACTAGCGGGGGGCAATGAGCAGTTCTTC
CDR3: CASSPRLAGGNEQFF

D: -
J: TRBJ2-3
V: TRBV6-6
size: -
DNA: TGTGCCAGCAGTTACGGGGTAAACACAGATACGCAGTATTTT
CDR3: CASSYGVNTDTQYF

D: TRBD1
J: TRBJ2-5
V: TRBV10-3
size: -
DNA: TGTGCCATCAGAACGGACAGGGGAGAGACCCAGTACTTC
CDR3: CAIRTDRGETQYF

D: TRBD1
J: TRBJ1-2
V: TRBV2
size: -
DNA: TGTGCCAGCCCACCGGGACAGGGAGATGGCTACACCTTC
CDR3: CASPPGQGDGYTF

D: TRBD2
J: TRBJ2-5
V: TRBV29-1
size: -
DNA: TGCAGCGTTGAAGGAGGCCTAGCGGGCCCCCCGGGGGAGACCCAGTACTTC
CDR3: CSVEGGLAGPPGETQYF

D: -
J: TRBJ2-1
V: TRBV20-1
size: once
DNA: TGCAGTGCTAGCCATTATGAGCAGTTCTTC
CDR3: CSASHYEQFF

D: TRBD2
J: TRBJ2-3
V: TRBV20-1
size: -
DNA: TGCAGTGCTTTAGCGGGGGGGAGCACAGATACGCAGTATTTT
CDR3: CSALAGGSTDTQYF

D: TRBD2
J: TRBJ2-3
V: TRBV20-1
size: -
DNA: TGCAGTGCAGGAGCGGGACGCGGAACAGATACGCAGTATTTT
CDR3: CSAGAGRGTDTQYF

D: -
J: TRBJ1-3
V: TRBV20-1
size: -
DNA: TGCAGTGCTAGAGGGCCGACAGTCTCTGGAAACACCATATATTTT
CDR3: CSARGPTVSGNTIYF

D: TRBD1
J: TRBJ2-2
V: TRBV27
size: -
DNA: TGTGCCAGCAGTCCCCGCACTTCTTGGGACAGGGGTTACACCGGGGAGCTGTTTTTT
CDR3: CASSPRTSWDRGYTGELFF

D: TRBD2
J: TRBJ2-3
V: TRBV4-1
size: -
DNA: TGCGCCAGCAGCCCCTTAGCGGGGGGCACAGATACGCAGTATTTT
CDR3: CASSPLAGGTDTQYF

D: TRBD1
J: TRBJ2-7
V: TRBV28
size: -
DNA: TGTGCCAGCACCCAGGGACAGGGCTCTTACGAGCAGTACTTC
CDR3: CASTQGQGSYEQYF

D: -
J: TRBJ1-1
V: TRBV20-1
size: once
DNA: TGCAGTGCTAGAGATTGGAGTACGAACACTGAAGCTTTCTTT
CDR3: CSARDWSTNTEAFF

D: TRBD2
J: TRBJ2-3
V: TRBV27
size: -
DNA: TGTGCCAGCAGTTCAGCCGGGACTAGGGGGGATACGCAGTATTTT
CDR3: CASSSAGTRGDTQYF

D: TRBD2
J: TRBJ2-1
V: TRBV29-1
size: -
DNA: TGCAGCGTTTCTACTAGCGGGGGAGGGGGTGAGCAGTTCTTC
CDR3: CSVSTSGGGGEQFF

D: -
J: TRBJ1-6
V: TRBV19
size: -
DNA: TGTGCCAGTAGTATCGTCGGGAATTCACCCCTCCACTTT
CDR3: CASSIVGNSPLHF

D: TRBD1
J: TRBJ1-6
V: TRBV4-2
size: -
DNA: TGTGCCAGCAGCCAAACCGGGACAGGGAATTCACCCCTCCACTTT
CDR3: CASSQTGTGNSPLHF

D: -
J: TRBJ1-1
V: TRBV29-1
size: -
DNA: TGCAGCGTTGGAACCGGCTTGGGGGAGGAAGCTTTCTTT
CDR3: CSVGTGLGEEAFF

D: -
J: TRBJ1-1
V: TRBV5-1
size: -
DNA: TGCGCCAGCAGCTTGGCCAGGGGAGAGGGCACTGAAGCTTTCTTT
CDR3: CASSLARGEGTEAFF

D: -
J: TRBJ1-2
V: TRBV30
size: -
DNA: TGTGCCTGGAGTGGGTTCCTAATCCGCTATGGCTACACCTTC
CDR3: CAWSGFLIRYGYTF